This is a list of T cell receptor beta chains from one sample in a study of blood T cell repertoires in COVID-19. Measured with immunoSEQ multiplex PCR; TCRdb has only the in-frame clones, and not every one. The repertoire includes about 320,000 clones, about nine tenths of them detected once, and 1.5% to 2% sits in the top ten. Sequencing was done on a sample of peripheral blood. Receptors were obtained from a woman in her twenties or thirties with COVID-19, enrolled during active disease. Both conserved end residues are part of each CDR3. D genes are given only for firm matches. The size of a clone is reported for some rows only, either as once, few or many, or as a class for expanded clones.

clone size: -
V gene: TRBV11-3
D gene: TRBD1
J gene: TRBJ2-5
CDR3 DNA: TGTGCCAGCAGCCCCTACGGACAGGATCAAGAGACCCAGTACTTC
CDR3 protein: CASSPYGQDQETQYF

clone size: -
V gene: TRBV29-1
D gene: -
J gene: TRBJ1-2
CDR3 DNA: TGCAGCGTTGATATCGCAGGGGACTATGGCTACACCTTC
CDR3 protein: CSVDIAGDYGYTF

clone size: -
V gene: TRBV12-5
D gene: -
J gene: TRBJ1-2
CDR3 DNA: TGTGCTAGTGGTTTCGGGTATCCCGAAGGGAGTTGGGATGGCTACACCTTC
CDR3 protein: CASGFGYPEGSWDGYTF

clone size: -
V gene: TRBV7-9
D gene: -
J gene: TRBJ2-2
CDR3 DNA: TGTGCCAGCAGCTTAGGGCCCGGGGAGCTGTTTTTT
CDR3 protein: CASSLGPGELFF

clone size: -
V gene: TRBV19
D gene: -
J gene: TRBJ1-4
CDR3 DNA: TGTGCCAGTAGCAGACAGGAAAATGAAAAACTGTTTTTT
CDR3 protein: CASSRQENEKLFF

clone size: -
V gene: TRBV27
D gene: TRBD2
J gene: TRBJ2-1
CDR3 DNA: TGTGCCAGCAGTTTAAGGCTAGCGGGGGGTAATATCGATGAGCAGTTCTTC
CDR3 protein: CASSLRLAGGNIDEQFF

clone size: -
V gene: TRBV21-1
D gene: -
J gene: TRBJ2-1
CDR3 DNA: TGTGCCAGCATCCGGGGGGGCGATGAGCAGTTCTTC
CDR3 protein: CASIRGGDEQFF

clone size: -
V gene: TRBV7-2
D gene: -
J gene: TRBJ1-2
CDR3 DNA: TGTGCCAGCAGCTACGACGGGGCTAACTATGGCTACACCTTC
CDR3 protein: CASSYDGANYGYTF

clone size: -
V gene: TRBV6-6
D gene: TRBD1
J gene: TRBJ1-2
CDR3 DNA: TGTGCCAGCAGTGCGGGACAGGGGATTTATGGCTACACCTTC
CDR3 protein: CASSAGQGIYGYTF

clone size: -
V gene: TRBV27
D gene: TRBD2
J gene: TRBJ2-3
CDR3 DNA: TGTGCCAGCAGTTTGCGGAGGGACTACACAGATACGCAGTATTTT
CDR3 protein: CASSLRRDYTDTQYF

clone size: -
V gene: TRBV4-2
D gene: -
J gene: TRBJ2-1
CDR3 DNA: TGTGCCAGCCCGTTAGTGAGCTCCTACAATGAGCAGTTCTTC
CDR3 protein: CASPLVSSYNEQFF

clone size: -
V gene: TRBV6-1
D gene: TRBD1
J gene: TRBJ1-4
CDR3 DNA: TGTGCCAGCAGTGAGGCGGCAGGGGGCCCTGAAAAACTGTTTTTT
CDR3 protein: CASSEAAGGPEKLFF

clone size: -
V gene: TRBV7-9
D gene: TRBD2
J gene: TRBJ2-2
CDR3 DNA: TGTGCCAGCAGCTTGACGGGGGGGAACACCGGGGAGCTGTTTTTT
CDR3 protein: CASSLTGGNTGELFF

clone size: once
V gene: TRBV5-6
D gene: -
J gene: TRBJ1-1
CDR3 DNA: TGTGCCAGCAGCTTGCGGTACCCGAACACTGAAGCTTTCTTT
CDR3 protein: CASSLRYPNTEAFF

clone size: -
V gene: TRBV30
D gene: TRBD1
J gene: TRBJ1-1
CDR3 DNA: TGTGCCAGCCAGGACAGGGAATACTTTAAACTGAACACTGAAGCTTTCTTT
CDR3 protein: CASQDREYFKLNTEAFF

clone size: -
V gene: TRBV19
D gene: TRBD1
J gene: TRBJ1-1
CDR3 DNA: TGTGCCAGTAGCGCTCCAGGGGGCGGGTACACTGAAGCTTTCTTT
CDR3 protein: CASSAPGGGYTEAFF

clone size: -
V gene: TRBV7-8
D gene: TRBD1
J gene: TRBJ1-2
CDR3 DNA: TGTGCCAGCAGCCCGGACAGGAGCCGTAGAGTAGGCTACACCTTC
CDR3 protein: CASSPDRSRRVGYTF

clone size: -
V gene: TRBV25-1
D gene: -
J gene: TRBJ2-5
CDR3 DNA: TGTGCCAGCAGTCCTCCAGGGTACCAAGAGACCCAGTACTTC
CDR3 protein: CASSPPGYQETQYF

clone size: -
V gene: TRBV9
D gene: TRBD2
J gene: TRBJ2-1
CDR3 DNA: TGTGCCAGCAGCGTAGGAGGTAGCGGGGGGACCTATGAGCAGTTCTTC
CDR3 protein: CASSVGGSGGTYEQFF

clone size: -
V gene: TRBV18
D gene: TRBD1
J gene: TRBJ2-1
CDR3 DNA: TGTGCCAGCTCACCATTCCGGGGACAGGGGGCGCGGAATGAGCAGTTCTTC
CDR3 protein: CASSPFRGQGARNEQFF

clone size: -
V gene: TRBV27
D gene: -
J gene: TRBJ1-1
CDR3 DNA: TGTGCCAGCAGTCCCCGGCAGGGGTTGAACACTGAAGCTTTCTTT
CDR3 protein: CASSPRQGLNTEAFF

clone size: -
V gene: TRBV5-1
D gene: TRBD2
J gene: TRBJ2-3
CDR3 DNA: TGCGCCAGCAGCTTGGGAGAACGGGGGGGAGGAGATACGCAGTATTTT
CDR3 protein: CASSLGERGGGDTQYF

clone size: -
V gene: TRBV5-8
D gene: TRBD1
J gene: TRBJ1-1
CDR3 DNA: TGTGCCAGCAGCTCGGGACAGGGGAACACTGAAGCTTTCTTT
CDR3 protein: CASSSGQGNTEAFF

clone size: -
V gene: TRBV13
D gene: -
J gene: TRBJ1-2
CDR3 DNA: TGTGCCAGCAGCCTGAGGTCTCGCGGCAACTATGGCTACACCTTC
CDR3 protein: CASSLRSRGNYGYTF

clone size: -
V gene: TRBV5-4
D gene: TRBD1
J gene: TRBJ1-5
CDR3 DNA: TGTGCCAGCAGCGGGACAGCCGCTTATAGCAATCAGCCCCAGCATTTT
CDR3 protein: CASSGTAAYSNQPQHF

clone size: -
V gene: TRBV11-3
D gene: -
J gene: TRBJ2-1
CDR3 DNA: TGTGCCAGCAGCCCCCGGGGGATCCCTCTCGGAAATGAGCAGTTCTTC
CDR3 protein: CASSPRGIPLGNEQFF

clone size: -
V gene: TRBV19
D gene: TRBD1
J gene: TRBJ1-5
CDR3 DNA: TGTGCCAGTAGTTCCTCAGGACAGGCCCTTAGCAATCAGCCCCAGCATTTT
CDR3 protein: CASSSSGQALSNQPQHF

clone size: -
V gene: TRBV5-1
D gene: -
J gene: TRBJ2-3
CDR3 DNA: TGCGCCACCCGAGCTAGCGAGGGCACAGATACGCAGTATTTT
CDR3 protein: CATRASEGTDTQYF

clone size: once
V gene: TRBV7-8
D gene: -
J gene: TRBJ1-5
CDR3 DNA: TGTGCCAGCGGTAGGGGGGGGCGTAATCAGCCCCAGCATTTT
CDR3 protein: CASGRGGRNQPQHF

clone size: -
V gene: TRBV5-4
D gene: -
J gene: TRBJ2-3
CDR3 DNA: TGTGCCAGCAGCTCTGACAGGAGCACAGATACGCAGTATTTT
CDR3 protein: CASSSDRSTDTQYF

clone size: -
V gene: TRBV3-1/TRBV3-2
D gene: TRBD1
J gene: TRBJ1-1
CDR3 DNA: TGTGCCAGCAGCCAATCCGGGACAGGGGGGGCTGAAGCTTTCTTT
CDR3 protein: CASSQSGTGGAEAFF

clone size: -
V gene: TRBV2
D gene: TRBD1
J gene: TRBJ1-6
CDR3 DNA: TGTGCCAGCAGCATGACAGGGGCCGGTTCACCCCTCCACTTT
CDR3 protein: CASSMTGAGSPLHF

clone size: -
V gene: TRBV6-5
D gene: -
J gene: TRBJ1-5
CDR3 DNA: TGTGCCAGCAGTTACAATAGTGATCAGCCCCAGCATTTT
CDR3 protein: CASSYNSDQPQHF

clone size: -
V gene: TRBV7-9
D gene: TRBD1
J gene: TRBJ1-2
CDR3 DNA: TGTGCCAGCAGCCTCCGGGACAGGGTTGATGGCTACACCTTC
CDR3 protein: CASSLRDRVDGYTF

clone size: -
V gene: TRBV11-2
D gene: TRBD1
J gene: TRBJ1-2
CDR3 DNA: TGTGCCAGCAGTTTCCGGGACAGGGGGCAGAGGGGCTACACCTTC
CDR3 protein: CASSFRDRGQRGYTF

clone size: -
V gene: TRBV9
D gene: -
J gene: TRBJ2-3
CDR3 DNA: TGTGCCAGCAGCGTCTACGGGAGAGACACAGATACGCAGTATTTT
CDR3 protein: CASSVYGRDTDTQYF

clone size: -
V gene: TRBV5-5
D gene: -
J gene: TRBJ1-4
CDR3 DNA: TGTGCCAGCAGCTTGGAAAGTTCGGGAGGGCGTGAAAAACTGTTTTTT
CDR3 protein: CASSLESSGGREKLFF

clone size: -
V gene: TRBV3-1/TRBV3-2
D gene: TRBD2
J gene: TRBJ2-1
CDR3 DNA: TGTGCCAGCAGCCGCGGCGGGGGGAGCTCCTACAATGAGCAGTTCTTC
CDR3 protein: CASSRGGGSSYNEQFF

clone size: -
V gene: TRBV25-1
D gene: -
J gene: TRBJ1-1
CDR3 DNA: TGTGCCAGCAGTGAACCAAAAAGAGGAGACACTGAAGCTTTCTTT
CDR3 protein: CASSEPKRGDTEAFF

clone size: -
V gene: TRBV6-4
D gene: -
J gene: TRBJ1-1
CDR3 DNA: TGTGCCAGCAGTGACCGACAGCTGAACACTGAAGCTTTCTTT
CDR3 protein: CASSDRQLNTEAFF

clone size: -
V gene: TRBV3-1/TRBV3-2
D gene: -
J gene: TRBJ1-6
CDR3 DNA: TGTGCCAGCAGCCGGGGACACGAAAATTCACCCCTCCACTTT
CDR3 protein: CASSRGHENSPLHF

clone size: -
V gene: TRBV6-5
D gene: -
J gene: TRBJ2-5
CDR3 DNA: TGTGCCAGCAGTCCTAGTGTAGGAGAGACCCAGTACTTC
CDR3 protein: CASSPSVGETQYF

clone size: -
V gene: TRBV6-5
D gene: -
J gene: TRBJ1-3
CDR3 DNA: TGTGCCAGCTCCCCTTCTCTCTCTGGAAACACCATATATTTT
CDR3 protein: CASSPSLSGNTIYF

clone size: -
V gene: TRBV6-5
D gene: -
J gene: TRBJ1-2
CDR3 DNA: TGTGCCAGCAGTCCCACCGGTAACTATGGCTACACCTTC
CDR3 protein: CASSPTGNYGYTF

clone size: -
V gene: TRBV5-4
D gene: -
J gene: TRBJ1-1
CDR3 DNA: TGTGCCAGCAGCTTGGCTTCGCACTATAACACTGAAGCTTTCTTT
CDR3 protein: CASSLASHYNTEAFF

clone size: -
V gene: TRBV5-4
D gene: TRBD1
J gene: TRBJ1-1
CDR3 DNA: TGTGCCAGCAACTACAGGGGGCCTAACACTGAAGCTTTCTTT
CDR3 protein: CASNYRGPNTEAFF

clone size: -
V gene: TRBV30
D gene: -
J gene: TRBJ1-5
CDR3 DNA: TGTGCCTGGAGTCCAGGGGGCAATCAGCCCCAGCATTTT
CDR3 protein: CAWSPGGNQPQHF

clone size: -
V gene: TRBV24-1
D gene: -
J gene: TRBJ1-1
CDR3 DNA: TGTGCCACCAGTGATTTGATGGGGGCCGAAGCTTTCTTT
CDR3 protein: CATSDLMGAEAFF

clone size: -
V gene: TRBV6-5
D gene: TRBD2
J gene: TRBJ2-7
CDR3 DNA: TGTGCCAGCAGTAACTTAGCCTCGGGGGGATCCTACGAGCAGTACTTC
CDR3 protein: CASSNLASGGSYEQYF

clone size: -
V gene: TRBV7-9
D gene: -
J gene: TRBJ1-2
CDR3 DNA: TGTGCCAGCAGCTTAGCGCTTGAGCCTATCTATGGCTACACCTTC
CDR3 protein: CASSLALEPIYGYTF